The rows below give T cell receptor beta chains drawn from one sample of a study of technical replicates of blood from a handful of donors. Assay used: immunoSEQ multiplex PCR; TCRdb lists only in-frame clones, some missing. The data contain about 82,000 clones, 90% to 95% of them singletons. Sequencing used T cells isolated from PBMCs. These receptors were collected from a human donor in good health. The CDR3 runs from the conserved cysteine through the conserved F or W. D genes are given only for firm matches. Not all rows give a size; the values are once, few, many and, for expanded clones, a class.

D	size	V	J	DNA	CDR3
TRBD1	-	TRBV5-1	TRBJ2-3	TGCGCCAGCAGCTTAGGATCCGGGACAGGGAGCACAGATACGCAGTATTTT	CASSLGSGTGSTDTQYF
TRBD1	-	TRBV7-3	TRBJ2-1	TGTGCCAGCAGCCCACAGGGGGCCAGGGAGAATGAGCAGTTCTTC	CASSPQGARENEQFF
-	-	TRBV6-1	TRBJ2-1	TGTGCCAGCAGTGACGTCGGGAGCTCCTACAATGAGCAGTTCTTC	CASSDVGSSYNEQFF
TRBD2	-	TRBV6-1	TRBJ2-7	TGTGCCAGTAGTTGGGGGGGCTCCTACGAGCAGTACTTC	CASSWGGSYEQYF
-	-	TRBV4-1	TRBJ1-1	TGCGCCAGCAGCCAAGATGAGGGGAACACTGAAGCTTTCTTT	CASSQDEGNTEAFF
TRBD1	-	TRBV6-1	TRBJ2-1	TGTGCCAGCAGTCCGACAGGGTTCCCCAACAATGAGCAGTTCTTC	CASSPTGFPNNEQFF
TRBD2	-	TRBV4-2	TRBJ2-3	TGTGCCAGCAGCCAAGGGACTAGCGGGAGAAACACAGATACGCAGTATTTT	CASSQGTSGRNTDTQYF
-	-	TRBV9	TRBJ2-2	TGTGCCAGCAGCGTCGGGACAATAAACACCGGGGAGCTGTTTTTT	CASSVGTINTGELFF
-	-	TRBV6-5	TRBJ2-1	TGTGCCAGCAGCGGACCTAGCCTATACAATGAGCAGTTCTTC	CASSGPSLYNEQFF
TRBD2	-	TRBV29-1	TRBJ2-3	TGCAGCGTTGCTTCCGCGGGAGGGCCGTCAGATACGCAGTATTTT	CSVASAGGPSDTQYF
TRBD1	-	TRBV27	TRBJ2-7	TGTGCCAGCGGGGGACAGATCTACGAGCAGTACTTC	CASGGQIYEQYF
TRBD2	once	TRBV6-5	TRBJ2-7	TGTGCCAGCACCATGAGAGGACTAGGAAGCGAGCAGTACTTC	CASTMRGLGSEQYF
TRBD2	-	TRBV9	TRBJ2-3	TGTGCCAGCAGCGTAGGACGGGAGGATGCTAGCACAGATACGCAGTATTTT	CASSVGREDASTDTQYF
-	-	TRBV4-1	TRBJ2-3	TGCGCCAGCAGCCAAGACCCTAGCCCCTTCAGGGATACGCAGTATTTT	CASSQDPSPFRDTQYF
TRBD2	-	TRBV23-1	TRBJ2-7	TGCGCCAGCAGTCGACCTAGCGGGAGCCAAACCTACGAGCAGTACTTC	CASSRPSGSQTYEQYF
-	-	TRBV7-2	TRBJ2-1	TGTGCCAGCAGCTTAGTCCGGGGGTCCTACAATGAGCAGTTCTTC	CASSLVRGSYNEQFF
-	-	TRBV27	TRBJ2-1	TGTGCCAGCAATACTCGGGAAGGCTCCTACAATGAGCAGTTCTTC	CASNTREGSYNEQFF